A selection of T cell receptor beta chains follows, all from one sample in a study of blood T cell repertoires in COVID-19. Produced via immunoSEQ multiplex PCR; TCRdb's table is partial and in-frame only. The table records tens of thousands of clones, more than 80% of them present only once. Sequenced sample: peripheral blood. These receptors were obtained from an elderly man with acute or convalescent COVID-19. Both conserved end residues are part of each CDR3. D genes are given only for firm matches.

J: TRBJ2-1
D: .
V: TRBV6-6
CDR3: CASSYSQGGYNEQFF
DNA: TGTGCCAGCAGTTACTCCCAGGGTGGCTACAATGAGCAGTTCTTC

J: TRBJ2-1
D: TRBD1
V: TRBV7-2
CDR3: CASTPSPGQIYNEQFF
DNA: TGTGCCAGCACACCCTCTCCGGGACAGATCTACAATGAGCAGTTCTTC

J: TRBJ2-1
D: TRBD2
V: TRBV14
CDR3: CASSYGLADYNEQFF
DNA: TGTGCCAGCAGCTACGGACTAGCGGATTACAATGAGCAGTTCTTC

J: TRBJ2-1
D: TRBD2
V: TRBV4-1
CDR3: CASSHPWTSGFYNEQFF
DNA: TGCGCCAGCAGCCACCCCTGGACTAGCGGTTTCTACAATGAGCAGTTCTTC

J: TRBJ1-1
D: TRBD1
V: TRBV18
CDR3: CASSGQGVRTEAFF
DNA: TGTGCCAGCTCAGGACAGGGGGTGAGGACTGAAGCTTTCTTT

J: TRBJ2-7
D: TRBD1
V: TRBV28
CDR3: CASSSWTGSPYEQYF
DNA: TGTGCCAGCAGTTCCTGGACAGGATCCCCCTACGAGCAGTACTTC

J: TRBJ2-1
D: .
V: TRBV7-2
CDR3: CASSLATIPNNEQFF
DNA: TGTGCCAGCAGCTTAGCAACTATCCCGAACAATGAGCAGTTCTTC

J: TRBJ1-5
D: TRBD1
V: TRBV19
CDR3: CASSTRDRGVNQPQHF
DNA: TGTGCCAGTAGTACCCGGGACAGGGGGGTCAATCAGCCCCAGCATTTT

J: TRBJ1-2
D: .
V: TRBV7-8
CDR3: CASSLGEGDGRKQWGYTF
DNA: TGTGCCAGCAGCTTAGGAGAGGGGGATGGAAGGAAGCAGTGGGGCTACACCTTC

J: TRBJ2-1
D: TRBD2
V: TRBV11-3
CDR3: CASSYSGGYNEQFF
DNA: TGTGCCAGCAGCTATAGCGGGGGGTACAATGAGCAGTTCTTC

J: TRBJ2-7
D: .
V: TRBV18
CDR3: CASSPRLDEQYF
DNA: TGTGCCAGCTCACCACGACTGGACGAGCAGTACTTC

J: TRBJ2-1
D: TRBD2
V: TRBV4-3
CDR3: CASSQVAETSDEQFF
DNA: TGCGCCAGCAGCCAAGTGGCCGAAACTAGCGATGAGCAGTTCTTC

J: TRBJ1-5
D: .
V: TRBV7-9
CDR3: CASSPGAGPRDRNQPQHF
DNA: TGTGCCAGCAGCCCTGGGGCCGGGCCCAGGGATCGCAATCAGCCCCAGCATTTT

J: TRBJ1-5
D: .
V: TRBV19
CDR3: CASSMKTGESNQPQHF
DNA: TGTGCCAGTAGTATGAAGACGGGAGAAAGCAATCAGCCCCAGCATTTT

J: TRBJ1-2
D: .
V: TRBV7-2
CDR3: CASSTRQPSYGYTF
DNA: TGTGCCAGCAGCACCCGACAGCCTAGCTATGGCTACACCTTC